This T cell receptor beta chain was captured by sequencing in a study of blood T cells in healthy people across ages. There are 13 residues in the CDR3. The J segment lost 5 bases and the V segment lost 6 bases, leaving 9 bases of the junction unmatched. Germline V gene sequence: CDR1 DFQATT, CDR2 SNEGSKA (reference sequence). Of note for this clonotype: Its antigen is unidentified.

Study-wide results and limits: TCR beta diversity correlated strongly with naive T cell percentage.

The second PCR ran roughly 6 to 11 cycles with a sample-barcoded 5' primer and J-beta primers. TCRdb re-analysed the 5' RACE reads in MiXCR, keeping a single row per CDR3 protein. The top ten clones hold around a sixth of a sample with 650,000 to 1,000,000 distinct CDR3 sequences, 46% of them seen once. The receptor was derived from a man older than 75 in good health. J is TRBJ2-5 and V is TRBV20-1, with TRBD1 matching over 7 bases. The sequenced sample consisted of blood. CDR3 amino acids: CSAKSTGAETQYF. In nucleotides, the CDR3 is TGCAGTGCCAAAAGCACAGGGGCGGAGACCCAGTACTTC.